This record concerns one TCR beta chain sequence. Its target is unknown. This CDR3 has 14 residues. Germline assignment: CDR1 WNHNN and CDR2 SYGVQD (reference sequence). The V and J ends lost 3 bases and 2 bases respectively, with 11 bases between them. The data were taken from a study of response to subunit inactivated influenza vaccine. Points from the study as a whole: The authors proposed limited new T cell recruitment per seasonal influenza vaccination.

TCRdb itself ran the RT-PCR reads through MiXCR, one entry per CDR3 protein. The sample includes 290,000 or so distinct CDR3 sequences, approximately 21% of them seen just once. This rearrangement joins TRBV10-1 to TRBJ2-7; D gene unclear. This receptor was identified in a man aged 50 to 69 who received an inactivated influenza vaccine. This specimen consisted of PBMCs from blood, obtained 21 months after vaccination. This chain's CDR3 is CASSDLDGAYEQYF. The CDR3 coding sequence is TGCGCCAGCAGTGATCTGGACGGTGCCTACGAGCAGTACTTC.